This T cell receptor beta chain was sequenced in a study of cytomegalovirus exposure and HLA in healthy donors. Points on this clone: As yet, its antigen is unknown. The sample holds other DNA sequences that translate to the same CDR3.

Regarding the study as a whole: There was a cluster of highly shared sequence variants that was likely a sequencing artifact.

The study ran its PCR with 60 Vbeta and 13 Jbeta primers. Measured with immunoSEQ multiplex PCR; TCRdb has only the in-frame clones, and not every one. Its listing shows tens of thousands of clones. Germline loops: CDR1 SEHNR, CDR2 FQNEAQ (reference sequence). The CDR3 spans 15 residues. V lost 2 bases and J 0 bases, leaving 9 bases between the germline ends. The clonotype comes from a woman between 40 and 55 years old in good health and CMV-seronegative. The genes are TRBV7-9 and TRBJ2-3, with D perhaps TRBD1 (5 bases). Material: PBMCs. The CDR3, as DNA: TGTGCCAGCAGCTTAACAGGTTCTAGCACAGATACGCAGTATTTT. Amino acids: CASSLTGSSTDTQYF.